This T cell receptor beta chain was sequenced for a study of spatial heterogeneity in lung cancer. The library protocol tagged each TCR cDNA with a unique molecular identifier. One entry per CDR3 protein results from TCRdb running MiXCR on the 5' RACE reads. The sample lists roughly 18,000 distinct CDR3 sequences, around a tenth occurring once. Stated time point: sample taken at primary tumor resection. The donor population consisted of 72 patients with untreated, early-stage non-small cell lung cancer. The study sequenced unsorted whole RNA from tumor, nontumor lung or frozen PBMC. For this clonotype: Its antigen is unknown. One end of the junction is discordant with germline, which a read error may explain. This beta chain is a stray sequence in a library constructed for alpha chains; its clone size is not meaningful.

This CDR3 spans 17 amino acids. Germline V CDR1 and CDR2: MNHNS, SASEGT. Notes on the study in general: Tumors with more nonsynonymous mutations had more expanded intratumoral alpha and beta TCRs.

The receptor's source is a female donor with early-stage non-small cell lung cancer. The chain uses TRBV6-1 and TRBJ1-2; TRBD1 agrees at 7 bases. The specimen comprised lung tumor tissue, sampled at surgery. CDR3 protein: CASSEAASQGLYYGYTF. The CDR3 DNA reads TGTGCCAGCAGCGAAGCGGCTTCACAGGGGTTATACTATGGCTACACCTTC.